A single sample is the source of the 29 T cell receptor beta chains below, sequenced in a study of technical replicates of blood from a few donors. The protocol was immunoSEQ multiplex PCR, while the TCRdb copy is restricted to in-frame clones and leaves out a portion. Of 40,000 to 55,000 clones in the sample, 95% to 96% were seen once. The sample taken for sequencing was T cells isolated from PBMCs. These receptors all stem from a human donor in good health.

The CDR3 here is CASSEAYEQYF. The CDR3 DNA is TGTGCCAGCAGTGAGGCATACGAGCAGTACTTC. The rearrangement uses TRBV2 and TRBJ2-7; D remains unclear. This CDR3 comprises 11 residues. Germline V gives CDR1 SNHLY, CDR2 FYNNEI. V was cut by 3 bases and J by 4 bases, with 4 bases left in between.

The CDR3 spells CASSTYRDISGNTIYF. The CDR3 DNA is TGTGCCAGCAGTACGTACCGGGACATCTCTGGAAACACCATATATTTT. This sequence joins TRBV28 and TRBJ1-3, with D possibly matching TRBD1 (6 bases). Germline CDR1 MDHEN, CDR2 SYDVKM. Trimming stripped 5 bases from V and 0 bases from J, with 14 bases between. This CDR3 has 16 residues.

V usage is TRBV6-5 and J usage is TRBJ1-3; 8 positions match TRBD1. Germline V gene sequence: CDR1 MNHEY, CDR2 SVGAGI. The CDR3 totals 14 residues. V lost 8 bases and J lost 1; bases outside the gene matches: 4. The CDR3 bases are TGTGCCAGCCGACAGGGGAATTCTGGAAACACCATATATTTT. It yields the protein CASRQGNSGNTIYF.

V usage is TRBV6-1 and J usage is TRBJ1-1, with unresolved D. Trimming left V 2 bases short and J 1 base short, with 5 bases between. Germline lookup yields CDR1 MNHNS and CDR2 SASEGT. This CDR3 has 13 residues. This CDR3 is CASSESGNTEAFF. Here the CDR3 DNA reads TGTGCCAGCAGTGAATCAGGGAACACTGAAGCTTTCTTT.

The V call is TRBV11-3, the J call TRBJ2-3; no reliable D call. Trimming cost V 6 bases and J 1 base, with 8 bases left between them. CDR3 length: 13 amino acids. The V gene's germline CDR1 is SGHNT and CDR2 YENEEA. The CDR3 protein is CASSPRGTDTQYF. The CDR3 nucleotides are TGTGCCAGCAGTCCCCGGGGCACAGATACGCAGTATTTT.

V usage is TRBV29-1 and J usage is TRBJ1-2, with D uncertain. The CDR3 totals 11 residues. V shed 4 bases and J shed 1 base, with 4 bases lying between them. Per the germline V gene, CDR1 is SQVTM and CDR2 is ANQGSEA. CDR3 sequence (DNA): TGCAGCGTTGTTCTTAACTATGGCTACACCTTC. Residues: CSVVLNYGYTF.

This clone has just one count. The chain links TRBV5-4 to TRBJ1-4, with 7 positions matching TRBD1. The CDR3 spans 14 residues. J lost 8 bases, V lost 2 bases, and 6 bases had no gene match. Per the germline V gene, CDR1 is SGHNT and CDR2 is YYREEE (reference sequence). This CDR3 is CASSFGTDPEKLFF. CDR3 DNA: TGTGCCAGCAGCTTTGGGACAGACCCCGAAAAACTGTTTTTT.

The count of this clone is one. The gene calls are TRBV27 and TRBJ2-7; 7 bases align to TRBD1. V was pared by 3 bases and J by 3 bases, with 14 bases of the junction left unmatched. CDR1 MNHEY and CDR2 SMNVEV come from the germline V gene (reference sequence). This CDR3 contains 17 residues. The CDR3 here is CASSFNQLGTANYEQYF. DNA of the CDR3: TGTGCCAGCAGTTTCAATCAGTTAGGGACAGCAAACTACGAGCAGTACTTC.

The rearrangement uses TRBV9 and TRBJ2-3; D is ambiguous. V was cut by 6 bases and J by 8 bases, with 22 bases left in between. CDR3 size: 15 residues. The germline V gene encodes CDR1 SGDLS and CDR2 YYNGEE. The CDR3 DNA sequence: TGTGCCAGCAATAAACCGGAGTTCAATGAAGGTACGCAGTATTTT. This translates into CASNKPEFNEGTQYF.

This chain links TRBV7-3 with TRBJ2-7; TRBD2 agrees at 7 bases. Germline CDR1 and CDR2: SGHTA and FQGTGA. V lost 5 bases to trimming and J lost 3 bases; unmatched junction nucleotides: 10. The CDR3 length is 15 residues. The CDR3 coding sequence is TGTGCCAGCAGCCCCCACGGGGGGATTAGCTACGAGCAGTACTTC. This gives the protein CASSPHGGISYEQYF.

The chain couples TRBV7-9 to TRBJ2-1, with 7 bases fitting TRBD2. This CDR3 region has 15 residues. V shed 2 bases and J 7 bases; nucleotides not matched to a gene: 8. From germline, CDR1 is SEHNR and CDR2 FQNEAQ (reference sequence). CDR3 bases: TGTGCCAGCAGCTTACGCGGCGGGAGCGGTAATGAGCAGTTCTTC. Translating gives CASSLRGGSGNEQFF.

This clone was counted between two and nine times. The V gene is TRBV27, the J gene TRBJ2-1, with a tentative D call TRBD2 (5 bases). Germline V lookup: CDR1 MNHEY, CDR2 SMNVEV (reference sequence). The CDR3 length is 14 residues. Trimming removed 6 bases at V and 0 bases at J, with 9 bases between. The CDR3 reads CASSTGSSYNEQFF. CDR3 coding DNA: TGTGCCAGCAGCACGGGAAGCTCCTACAATGAGCAGTTCTTC.

This clone was seen only once. The chain joins TRBV9 to TRBJ2-7; possibly TRBD1 for D (6 bases). Germline values: CDR1 SGDLS, CDR2 YYNGEE. Trimming removed 4 bases from V and 6 bases from J, with 17 bases in between. CDR3 length: 14 amino acids. In DNA form, the CDR3 reads TGTGCCAGCAGCTTGGGACATGCCTCGGGCGAGCAGTACTTC. It translates to CASSLGHASGEQYF.

J is TRBJ1-1 and V is TRBV9; D is uncertain. V lost 0 bases and J 6 bases, leaving 15 bases between the germline ends. Per germline, CDR1 SGDLS and CDR2 YYNGEE. The CDR3 runs 15 residues. CDR3 sequence (DNA): TGTGCCAGCAGCGTAGCTACGGGTATCTTCCCTGAAGCTTTCTTT. Encoded protein: CASSVATGIFPEAFF.

The V call is TRBV7-9, the J call TRBJ2-1, with 7 bases lining up with TRBD2. From germline, CDR1 is SEHNR and CDR2 FQNEAQ (reference sequence). The V segment lost 4 bases and the J segment 5 bases; nucleotides outside the gene matches: 20. The CDR3 is 19 amino acids. CDR3 DNA sequence: TGTGCCAGCAGCTCGTCCGGGGGAGGGCCGCCATCCCCGAACAATGAGCAGTTCTTC. As protein: CASSSSGGGPPSPNNEQFF.

The chain employs TRBV9 and TRBJ2-7; tentative D call: TRBD2 (6 bases). V was shortened by 0 bases and J by 5 bases, with 12 bases between the two germline ends. CDR3 size: 14 residues. CDR1 is SGDLS and CDR2 is YYNGEE in the germline V gene. CDR3 residues: CASSVAGVGHEQYF. CDR3 nucleotides: TGTGCCAGCAGCGTAGCGGGAGTAGGCCACGAGCAGTACTTC.

The rearrangement links TRBV10-3 to TRBJ1-2, with 7 bases that match TRBD1. Germline V gene lookup returns CDR1 ENHRY and CDR2 SYGVKD. Unmatched junction bases numbered 4, after V lost 3 bases and J lost 6 bases. The CDR3 runs 13 residues. The CDR3 spells CAISETGEDGYTF. DNA for the CDR3: TGTGCCATCAGTGAAACAGGGGAGGATGGCTACACCTTC.

The gene calls are TRBV10-1 and TRBJ1-2; weak D call: TRBD1 (6 bases). This CDR3 comprises 16 residues. Germline assignment: CDR1 WNHNN and CDR2 SYGVQD (reference sequence). The V gene lost 5 bases and the J gene lost 4 bases, with 20 bases spanning the gap. In DNA form, the CDR3 reads TGCGCCAGCAGTCCAGGACCGACAGGAGCACCCTATGGCTACACCTTC. Its translation is CASSPGPTGAPYGYTF.

The chain carries TRBV5-1 and TRBJ2-2; 8 bases are shared with TRBD2. Trimming took 5 bases from V and 0 from J; bases not matched to a gene: 9. The CDR3 is 17 residues long. Germline CDR1 is SGHRS and CDR2 is YFSETQ. Here the CDR3 reads CASSLGWTSPNTGELFF. CDR3 nucleotides: TGCGCCAGCAGTTTAGGATGGACTAGCCCGAACACCGGGGAGCTGTTTTTT.

The J gene is TRBJ1-2, the V gene TRBV18; D possibly corresponds to TRBD1 (6 bases). The CDR3 sequence is 15 residues long. V lost 3 bases to trimming and J lost 6 bases, with 17 bases between them. The germline V gene has CDR1 KGHSH and CDR2 LQKENI. The CDR3 DNA follows: TGTGCCAGCTCACCTCCACAGGGCCGAGGGAATGGCTACACCTTC. The encoded protein is CASSPPQGRGNGYTF.

V and J are TRBV2 and TRBJ1-2, with a tentative D call TRBD1 (6 bases). In germline, CDR1 is SNHLY, CDR2 FYNNEI. This CDR3 region has 14 residues. Trimming stripped 0 bases from V and 4 bases from J, with 9 bases between. DNA of the CDR3: TGTGCCAGCAGTGAAGCGACAGGATTCTATGGCTACACCTTC. It is translated as CASSEATGFYGYTF.

This clone was detected once. The chain couples TRBV28 to TRBJ2-7, with 9 nucleotides matching TRBD2. This CDR3 region has 14 residues. Germline V CDR1 and CDR2: MDHEN, SYDVKM. The trim removed 7 bases at V and 5 bases at J, leaving 9 bases unmatched. CDR3 sequence reads: CASNLSGRADEQYF. In nucleotides, the CDR3 is TGTGCCAGCAACCTTAGCGGGAGAGCCGACGAGCAGTACTTC.

The V call is TRBV30, the J call TRBJ1-1; D unresolved. CDR3 length equals 13 residues. Trimming stripped 1 base from V and 10 bases from J, with 16 bases between. Germline V gene data show CDR1 as GTSNPN and CDR2 as SVGIG (reference sequence). CDR3 nucleotide sequence: TGTGCCTGGAGTGATACGACCAAACCAGGAGCTTTCTTT. It yields the protein CAWSDTTKPGAFF.

The chain has TRBV15 and TRBJ2-2; D call uncertain. V was pared by 5 bases and J by 0 bases, with 13 bases between. Germline lookup yields CDR1 LNHNV and CDR2 YYDKDF (reference sequence). The CDR3 runs to 16 residues. The CDR3 region has the DNA TGTGCCACCAGCGAACCCCGACTTGCGAACACCGGGGAGCTGTTTTTT. Translated: CATSEPRLANTGELFF.

The chain carries TRBV29-1 and TRBJ1-4; 8 bases map to TRBD1. The trim removed 3 bases at V and 4 bases at J, leaving 1 base unmatched. Germline values: CDR1 SQVTM, CDR2 ANQGSEA. The CDR3 contains 13 residues. Here the CDR3 reads CSVETGVNEKLFF. In nucleotides, the CDR3 is TGCAGCGTTGAGACAGGGGTTAATGAAAAACTGTTTTTT. Using reference TRBV29-1 and TRBJ1-4 for the parts outside the CDR3, the full variable domain is SAVISQKPSRDICQRGTSLTIQCQVDSQVTMMFWYRQQPGQSLTLIATANQGSEATYESGFVIDKFPISRPNLTFSTLTVSNMSPEDSSIYLCSVETGVNEKLFFGSGTQLSVL.

This clone was found a few times. This chain uses TRBV25-1 with TRBJ1-2, with D uncertain. Germline V CDR1 and CDR2: MGHDK, SYGVNS. V gave up 6 bases and J gave up 6 bases, with 8 bases separating them. The CDR3 is made up of 11 amino acids. CDR3 nucleotide sequence: TGTGCCAGCAGACAGCCTGATGGCTACACCTTC. This codes for CASRQPDGYTF.

The J gene is TRBJ2-3, the V gene TRBV29-1; D is perhaps TRBD2 (6 bases). V was pared by 1 base and J by 6 bases, with 11 bases between. Germline V lookup: CDR1 SQVTM, CDR2 ANQGSEA. The CDR3 length is 13 residues. CDR3: CSVEVGGRDTQYF. The CDR3 bases are TGCAGCGTTGAAGTCGGGGGTAGGGATACGCAGTATTTT.

The chain employs TRBV7-8 and TRBJ1-2; weak D call: TRBD1 (6 bases). Trimming shortened V by 0 bases and J by 4 bases, and 12 bases separated the two germline ends. CDR3 length: 15 amino acids. The germline gives CDR1 SGHVS, CDR2 FQNEAQ. The CDR3 loop is CASSLAKGVSYGYTF. CDR3 nucleotides: TGTGCCAGCAGCTTAGCGAAGGGGGTCTCCTATGGCTACACCTTC.

The chain has TRBV28 and TRBJ1-3; possible D gene TRBD1, 5 bases. V lost 7 bases and J 0 bases, leaving 13 bases between the germline ends. In germline, CDR1 is MDHEN, CDR2 SYDVKM. The CDR3 loop spans 15 amino acids. CDR3 amino acids: CASTYGTFSGNTIYF. CDR3 sequence (DNA): TGTGCCAGCACCTATGGGACTTTCTCTGGAAACACCATATATTTT.